These 22 T cell receptor beta chains share one sample of origin, sequenced in a study of T cell repertoires in cytomegalovirus infection. These receptors lack a known antigen. Each CDR3 protein is one row after TCRdb ran MiXCR on the reads. The sample consists of around 55,000 distinct CDR3 sequences, roughly 20% of them appearing once. Sequenced here: CD8+ T cells from cultured PBMCs, sampled from culture after CMV antigen stimulation. These receptors came from a human donor in good health (CMV status not recorded). Some clones in this sample may be carry-over from other donors' samples.

As for this clonotype: Just one base apart from a much larger clone, this may be a read error. This rearrangement joins TRBV6-5 to TRBJ1-5, with TRBD1 matching 9 bases. The CDR3 runs to 14 residues. CDR1 MNHEY and CDR2 SVGAGI come from the germline V gene. In nucleotides, the CDR3 is TGTGACAGCAGTTCCGGACAGGGGAATCAGCCCCAGCATTTT. Translation: CDSSSGQGNQPQHF.

This CDR3 is CATSDSTGRVSPQHF. The CDR3 nucleotides read TGTGCCACCAGTGATTCGACAGGTAGGGTGTCGCCCCAGCATTTT. The chain combines TRBV24-1 with TRBJ1-5, with D possibly being TRBD1 (6 bases). The V gene's germline CDR1 is KGHDR and CDR2 SFDVKD. The germline V and J ends were trimmed by 2 bases and 9 bases, with 16 bases remaining between them. This CDR3 is 15 amino acids long.

The table lists this clonotype with many counts. This chain links TRBV6-4 with TRBJ2-7; no reliable D call. The CDR3 loop spans 12 amino acids. From germline, CDR1 is MRHNA and CDR2 SNTAGT. The V and J ends lost 4 bases and 1 base respectively, with 5 bases between them. This CDR3 reads CASSASSYEQYF. The DNA of the CDR3 is TGTGCCAGCAGTGCTTCGTCCTACGAGCAGTACTTC.

The chain employs TRBV20-1 and TRBJ1-1; D is undetermined. V was trimmed by 1 base and J by 5 bases, leaving 17 bases between them. The CDR3 consists of 15 residues. Germline V gene data show CDR1 as DFQATT and CDR2 as SNEGSKA (reference sequence). The CDR3 is CSARVAGERRTEAFF. Written as DNA, the CDR3 is TGCAGTGCTAGAGTTGCCGGGGAAAGAAGAACTGAAGCTTTCTTT.

This clonotype was seen only a few times. The chain carries TRBV29-1 and TRBJ2-7; D is uncertain. The CDR3 extends over 12 amino acids. Trimming removed 3 bases at V and 1 base at J, with 7 bases between. Per the germline V gene, CDR1 is SQVTM and CDR2 is ANQGSEA. CDR3 sequence reads: CSVEANSYEQYF. The CDR3, as DNA: TGCAGCGTTGAGGCCAATTCCTACGAGCAGTACTTC.

This clonotype has only one observation. One end of the junction varies from germline; a read error may be responsible. This chain links TRBV7-9 with TRBJ1-1, with TRBD1 identical over 9 bases. The length of the CDR3 is 14 residues. The germline CDR1 and CDR2 sequences are SEHNR and FQNEAQ (reference sequence). The CDR3 DNA is TGTGCCAGCAGCTGGGACAGGGAATTCACTCAAGCTTTCTTT. Residues: CASSWDREFTQAFF.

The chain recombines TRBV7-3 with TRBJ1-3; a possible D gene is TRBD1 (5 bases). The germline CDR1 and CDR2 sequences are SGHTA and FQGTGA. The CDR3 is made up of 17 amino acids. The V and J ends lost 4 bases and 4 bases respectively, with 20 bases between them. This CDR3 reads CASSSSGRGVPGNTIYF. The CDR3 DNA sequence: TGTGCCAGCAGCTCATCAGGGCGGGGGGTACCCGGAAACACCATATATTTT.

The table lists this clonotype with a few counts. Sequence at one end of the junction differs from germline and may be a read error. The V call is TRBV9, the J call TRBJ1-2; TRBD1 might be the D (5 bases). Germline V gives CDR1 SGDLS, CDR2 YYNGEE. This CDR3 comprises 15 residues. CDR3 protein: CASSVARASNYGYTF. CDR3 nucleotides: TGTGCCAGCAGCGTAGCCAGGGCCTCTAACTATGGTTACACCTTC.

This clonotype was counted a few times. The rearrangement joins TRBV6-5 to TRBJ1-3, with D uncertain. This CDR3 spans 15 amino acids. Trimming removed 4 bases at V and 1 base at J, with 11 bases between. Germline CDR1 MNHEY, CDR2 SVGAGI. CDR3 sequence: CASSSPLPSGNTIYF. The CDR3 region has the DNA TGTGCCAGCAGTTCCCCCTTACCGTCTGGAAACACCATATATTTT.

This clonotype occurred many times. V and J are TRBV11-2 and TRBJ1-3; D is perhaps TRBD1 (5 bases). Trimming removed 4 bases from V and 2 bases from J, with 12 bases in between. CDR3 length: 15 residues. CDR1 and CDR2 from the germline V gene are SGHAT and FQNNGV. For the CDR3, the DNA is TGTGCCAGCAGCTCCCCGGGGGGAGCTGGAAACACCATATATTTT. Amino acids: CASSSPGGAGNTIYF.

The chain is built from TRBV7-8 and TRBJ1-3; tentative D call: TRBD1 (5 bases). The CDR3 totals 15 residues. Deletions cut 1 base from V and 0 bases from J, with 7 bases between. CDR1 and CDR2 (germline): SGHVS, FQNEAQ. The CDR3: CASSLGRASGNTIYF. The CDR3 DNA reads as TGTGCCAGCAGCTTAGGCAGGGCCTCTGGAAACACCATATATTTT.

This clonotype was seen only a few times. The chain carries TRBV15 and TRBJ2-1, with D maybe TRBD2 (6 bases). The V end was cut by 0 bases, the J end by 2 bases, with 14 bases between. CDR1 and CDR2 (germline): LNHNV, YYDKDF (reference sequence). The CDR3 has 17 amino acids. The chain's CDR3 is CATSRDIGSGPYNEQFF. The CDR3 bases are TGTGCCACCAGCAGAGATATCGGTAGCGGCCCCTACAATGAGCAGTTCTTC.

This clonotype was observed many times. The chain couples TRBV7-9 to TRBJ2-5; 7 bases map to TRBD2. The germline CDR1 and CDR2 sequences are SEHNR and FQNEAQ (reference sequence). CDR3 length: 14 amino acids. J gave up 1 base and V 4 bases, and 3 bases lay outside the gene matches. The chain's CDR3 is CASSSRGVQETQYF. The CDR3 DNA follows: TGTGCCAGCAGCTCCCGGGGGGTCCAAGAGACCCAGTACTTC.

The CDR3 DNA reads TGTGCCATCGGACAGTATAGCAATCAGCCCCAGCATTTT. Protein: CAIGQYSNQPQHF. V and J are TRBV6-2 or TRBV6-3 and TRBJ1-5, with a weak D call TRBD1 (6 bases). This CDR3 comprises 13 residues. V dropped 10 bases and J dropped 0 bases, with 10 bases sitting between them. CDR1 is MNHEY, CDR2 SVGEGT, per germline.

This clonotype was found a few times. The V gene is TRBV7-8, the J gene TRBJ1-1, with D perhaps TRBD1 (5 bases). Trimming left V 2 bases short and J 0 bases short, with 16 bases between. The CDR3 is 17 residues long. Germline V gene lookup returns CDR1 SGHVS and CDR2 FQNEAQ. DNA of the CDR3: TGTGCCAGCAGCTTACCGGGACGCCTTTCACTGAACACTGAAGCTTTCTTT. The encoded protein is CASSLPGRLSLNTEAFF.

This clonotype was seen a handful of times. The chain is built from TRBV7-8 and TRBJ2-1; 11 nucleotides line up with TRBD2. V lost 5 bases to trimming and J lost 1 base; unmatched junction nucleotides: 7. This CDR3 has 17 amino acids. Germline CDR1 SGHVS, CDR2 FQNEAQ. This chain's CDR3 is CASSLTSGGFSYNEQFF. The CDR3, as DNA: TGTGCCAGCAGCCTTACTAGCGGGGGCTTTTCCTACAATGAGCAGTTCTTC.

In DNA, the CDR3 is TGTGCCTGGAGCGGACTAGCGGGGGAGCTGTTTTTT. This translates into CAWSGLAGELFF. This rearrangement joins TRBV30 to TRBJ2-2; 9 positions match TRBD2. CDR3 length: 12 residues. The germline V gene has CDR1 GTSNPN and CDR2 SVGIG (reference sequence). V was pared by 3 bases and J by 8 bases, with 1 base of the junction left unmatched.

This clonotype occurred a few times. The chain uses TRBV9 and TRBJ2-3, with 7 bases fitting TRBD2. The germline V gene encodes CDR1 SGDLS and CDR2 YYNGEE. The junction had 8 bases not matched to a gene; V was cut back by 2 bases and J by 5 bases. This CDR3 is 15 amino acids long. DNA for the CDR3: TGTGCCAGCAGCGTGGGGGGAGGGCTTGGAGATACGCAGTATTTT. Translating gives CASSVGGGLGDTQYF.

This clonotype turned up a few times. This sequence joins TRBV4-1 and TRBJ2-2; 8 nucleotides agree with TRBD2. Germline V gene sequence: CDR1 MGHRA, CDR2 YSYEKL. The ends lost 3 bases at V and 4 bases at J; junction bases unmatched: 10. The CDR3 consists of 17 residues. CDR3: CASSHPLYLAGTGELFF. For the CDR3, the DNA is TGCGCCAGCAGCCATCCCCTCTACCTAGCGGGCACCGGGGAGCTGTTTTTT.

This sequence joins TRBV4-3 and TRBJ2-1; the match to TRBD1 covers 9 bases. With V trimmed by 3 bases and J by 10 bases, 10 bases remained unmatched. Germline CDR1 reads LGHNA; CDR2 reads YSLEER. The CDR3 loop spans 15 amino acids. The CDR3 DNA reads TGCGCCAGCAGCCACTACAGGGGGCGAATAGAAGAGCAGTTCTTC. Its protein product is CASSHYRGRIEEQFF.

This clonotype was recorded a few times. The chain links TRBV5-1 to TRBJ1-6; a possible D gene is TRBD1 (5 bases). The V end was cut by 2 bases, the J end by 10 bases, with 13 bases between. The CDR3 length is 14 residues. Germline lookup yields CDR1 SGHRS and CDR2 YFSETQ. DNA for the CDR3: TGCGCCAGCAGCTTAGGCAGGGAGGAATCACCCCTCCACTTT. This translates into CASSLGREESPLHF.

This clonotype showed up just a few times. The rearrangement links TRBV12-3 or TRBV12-4 to TRBJ2-2, with 7 positions matching TRBD1. V dropped 7 bases and J dropped 7; count of bases not matched to a gene: 15. The CDR3 length is 16 residues. CDR3 region: CASTLRATGRIGELFF. In DNA, the CDR3 is TGTGCCAGCACTCTTAGGGCGACAGGGCGGATCGGGGAGCTGTTTTTT.